Detailed here is one T cell receptor beta chain. The source of the sample is a study of blood T cell repertoires in COVID-19. In the study overall: Donors in the United States, Italy and Spain gave samples during acute or convalescent COVID-19.

There are 18 residues in the CDR3. Germline V gene sequence: CDR1 SGHTA, CDR2 FQGTGA. V trimming: 8 bases; J trimming: 4 bases; junction bases outside the gene matches: 22. In the source study's methods: How many nucleated cells were present was estimated from reference gene primer amplification. Measured with immunoSEQ multiplex PCR; TCRdb has only the in-frame clones, and not every one. Clonal size and the V and J genes are those of that table, whereas D and trimming came from the DNA. The table lists 150,000 to 200,000 clones, around nine tenths of them singletons. Specimen: peripheral blood. The rearrangement links TRBV7-3 to TRBJ2-7, with 8 nucleotides matching TRBD2. This TCR was recovered from a woman aged 18 to 35 who had recovered from COVID-19. DNA for the CDR3: TGTGCCAGCTCCTTGAGCGGTAGCGGGATCGGAGTTTTTTACGAGCAGTACGTC. Translated, it gives CASSLSGSGIGVFYEQYV.